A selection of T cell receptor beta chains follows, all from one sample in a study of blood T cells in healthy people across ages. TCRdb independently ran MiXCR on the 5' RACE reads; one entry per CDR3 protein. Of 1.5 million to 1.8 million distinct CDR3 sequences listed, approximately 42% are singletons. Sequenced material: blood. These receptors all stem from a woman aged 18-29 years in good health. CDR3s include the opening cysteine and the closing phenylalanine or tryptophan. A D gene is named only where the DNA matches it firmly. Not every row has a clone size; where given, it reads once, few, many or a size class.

CDR3: CASSDSVYEQYF
DNA: TGTGCCAGCAGTGATTCAGTTTACGAGCAGTACTTC
D: NA
J: TRBJ2-7
V: TRBV6-1
size: few

CDR3: CSVEWTYNEQYF
DNA: TGCAGCGTTGAGTGGACTTACAATGAGCAGTACTTC
D: NA
J: TRBJ2-7
V: TRBV29-1
size: NA

CDR3: CSGNRGIDQPQHF
DNA: TGCAGTGGCAACAGGGGTATTGATCAGCCCCAGCATTTT
D: TRBD1
J: TRBJ1-5
V: TRBV20-1
size: NA

CDR3: CAISQGTGSYEQYF
DNA: TGTGCCATCAGTCAGGGGACAGGTTCCTACGAGCAGTACTTC
D: TRBD1
J: TRBJ2-7
V: TRBV10-3
size: NA

CDR3: CASSQEIGLAGAPRFETQYF
DNA: TGCGCCAGCAGCCAAGAAATAGGCCTAGCGGGAGCCCCGAGGTTCGAGACCCAGTACTTC
D: TRBD2
J: TRBJ2-5
V: TRBV4-3
size: NA

CDR3: CANRGEIDRGNYGYTF
DNA: TGTGCCAATCGGGGGGAAATAGACAGGGGAAACTATGGCTACACCTTC
D: TRBD1
J: TRBJ1-2
V: TRBV10-3
size: NA

CDR3: CASRHDRVGQYF
DNA: TGTGCCAGCAGGCACGACAGGGTAGGGCAGTACTTC
D: TRBD1
J: TRBJ2-5
V: TRBV6-6
size: few

CDR3: CAIGIAGRVNTEAFF
DNA: TGTGCCATCGGAATAGCGGGCAGGGTGAACACTGAAGCTTTCTTT
D: NA
J: TRBJ1-1
V: TRBV10-3
size: NA

CDR3: CASSLRGGSESYEQYF
DNA: TGTGCCAGCAGTTTGCGGGGAGGGAGCGAGTCCTACGAGCAGTACTTC
D: TRBD2
J: TRBJ2-7
V: TRBV6-6
size: NA

CDR3: CASSHLQGVSGANVLTF
DNA: TGTGCCAGCAGCCATCTTCAAGGGGTTTCTGGGGCCAACGTCCTGACTTTC
D: NA
J: TRBJ2-6
V: TRBV14
size: few

CDR3: CASSSRGGSNNEQFF
DNA: TGTGCAAGCAGTTCTAGGGGGGGATCCAACAATGAGCAGTTCTTC
D: NA
J: TRBJ2-1
V: TRBV27
size: NA

CDR3: CASSLSRGALDTQYF
DNA: TGTGCCAGCAGCTTATCCCGGGGGGCTCTAGATACGCAGTATTTT
D: NA
J: TRBJ2-3
V: TRBV7-9
size: NA

CDR3: CASGTQGIGWGNEQFF
DNA: TGTGCCAGCGGCACACAGGGGATTGGATGGGGCAATGAGCAGTTCTTC
D: TRBD1
J: TRBJ2-1
V: TRBV27
size: NA

CDR3: CASSLGQMTGYGYTF
DNA: TGCGCCAGCAGCTTGGGACAGATGACGGGCTATGGCTACACCTTC
D: NA
J: TRBJ1-2
V: TRBV5-1
size: NA

CDR3: CASSWGAGQGNTEAFF
DNA: TGTGCCAGCAGTTGGGGAGCGGGACAGGGGAACACTGAAGCTTTCTTT
D: TRBD1
J: TRBJ1-1
V: TRBV27
size: NA

CDR3: CASSQDHRGVGEKLFF
DNA: TGCGCCAGCAGCCAAGATCACCGGGGGGTAGGTGAAAAACTGTTTTTT
D: NA
J: TRBJ1-4
V: TRBV4-3
size: few

CDR3: CASSYGTGRHWEQFF
DNA: TGTGCCAGCAGTTACGGGACAGGGCGTCACTGGGAGCAGTTCTTC
D: TRBD1
J: TRBJ2-1
V: TRBV6-5
size: NA

CDR3: CASSLVQYNEQYF
DNA: TGTGCTAGCAGCTTAGTACAGTACAATGAGCAGTACTTC
D: NA
J: TRBJ2-7
V: TRBV7-7
size: NA

CDR3: CASSLGTYDYGYTF
DNA: TGTGCCAGCAGCTTAGGGACATACGACTATGGCTACACCTTC
D: NA
J: TRBJ1-2
V: TRBV7-2
size: NA

CDR3: CASSSGDREAFF
DNA: TGTGCCAGCAGTTCAGGGGACAGGGAAGCTTTCTTT
D: TRBD1
J: TRBJ1-1
V: TRBV28
size: few

CDR3: CASSREGHYGYTF
DNA: TGTGCCAGCAGCCGAGAGGGTCACTATGGCTACACCTTC
D: NA
J: TRBJ1-2
V: TRBV28
size: NA

CDR3: CASSSTPGLAPHGGQEAQYF
DNA: TGTGCCAGCAGTTCCACTCCGGGACTAGCACCTCACGGTGGCCAAGAGGCCCAGTACTTC
D: TRBD2
J: TRBJ2-5
V: TRBV12-3/TRBV12-4
size: NA

CDR3: CAMGTSGDNEQFF
DNA: TGTGCCATGGGGACTAGCGGGGACAATGAGCAGTTCTTC
D: TRBD2
J: TRBJ2-1
V: TRBV10-3
size: NA

CDR3: CAWRWTGQAFF
DNA: TGTGCCTGGAGGTGGACAGGGCAAGCTTTCTTT
D: TRBD1
J: TRBJ1-1
V: TRBV30
size: NA

CDR3: CASSLVESSYNEQYF
DNA: TGTGCCAGCAGCTTAGTCGAGAGCTCCTACAATGAGCAGTACTTC
D: NA
J: TRBJ2-7
V: TRBV7-2
size: few

CDR3: CASSQDWGEGYTF
DNA: TGCGCCAGCAGCCAAGACTGGGGGGAAGGCTACACCTTC
D: NA
J: TRBJ1-2
V: TRBV4-3
size: NA

CDR3: CASSLMAGGGELFF
DNA: TGTGCCAGCAGCTTAATGGCGGGCGGCGGGGAGCTGTTTTTT
D: NA
J: TRBJ2-2
V: TRBV7-3
size: NA

CDR3: CSARNEAKNIQYF
DNA: TGCAGTGCTAGGAACGAAGCCAAAAACATTCAGTACTTC
D: NA
J: TRBJ2-4
V: TRBV20-1
size: NA

CDR3: CASSVDGLGNQPQHF
DNA: TGTGCCAGCAGCGTAGACGGTCTGGGCAATCAGCCCCAGCATTTT
D: NA
J: TRBJ1-5
V: TRBV9
size: few

CDR3: CATSRDNAGYTF
DNA: TGTGCCACCAGCAGAGATAACGCTGGCTACACCTTC
D: NA
J: TRBJ1-2
V: TRBV15
size: NA

CDR3: CASSLTGSVLAEQFF
DNA: TGTGCCAGCAGCTTAACGGGCTCGGTTTTGGCGGAACAGTTCTTC
D: NA
J: TRBJ2-1
V: TRBV7-9
size: NA

CDR3: CASGVGETQYF
DNA: TGCGCATCGGGAGTCGGGGAGACCCAGTACTTC
D: NA
J: TRBJ2-5
V: TRBV20-1
size: NA